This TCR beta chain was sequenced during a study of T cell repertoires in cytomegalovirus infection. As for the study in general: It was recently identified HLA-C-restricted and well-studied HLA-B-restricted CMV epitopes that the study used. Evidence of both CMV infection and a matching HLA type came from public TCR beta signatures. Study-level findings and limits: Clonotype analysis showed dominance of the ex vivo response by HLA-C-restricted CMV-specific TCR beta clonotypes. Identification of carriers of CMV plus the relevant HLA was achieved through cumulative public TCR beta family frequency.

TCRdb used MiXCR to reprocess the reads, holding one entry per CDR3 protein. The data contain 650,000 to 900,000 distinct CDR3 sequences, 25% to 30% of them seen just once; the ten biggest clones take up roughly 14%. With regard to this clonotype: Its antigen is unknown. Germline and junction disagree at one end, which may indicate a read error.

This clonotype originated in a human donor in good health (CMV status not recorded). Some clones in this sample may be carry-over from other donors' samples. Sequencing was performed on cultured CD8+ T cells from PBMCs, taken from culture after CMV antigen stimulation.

The CDR3 here is CASSRFMDEKLLF. In nucleotides, the CDR3 is TGCGCCAGCAGCCGCTTTATGGATGAAAAACTGTTGTTT. The chain employs TRBV4-3 and TRBJ1-4; D uncertain. The CDR3 extends over 13 amino acids. Germline V gene data show CDR1 as LGHNA and CDR2 as YSLEER.